The text below deals with one T cell receptor (beta chain). The target antigen is unknown. The authors obtained over 95% purity in all sorted populations. This record comes from a study of beta chain features in type 1 diabetes. Study results and limitations: All four CD4+ subsets of Type 1 diabetes patients contained TCRB CDR3s that were moderately but significantly shorter.

The investigators reverse transcribed all of the isolated RNA, so they sequenced expressed TCRB transcripts. Generated by immunoSEQ multiplex PCR, the TCRdb table keeps only in-frame clones and is missing some. Altogether over 600,000 clones are present, roughly an eighth being singletons, with the ten largest covering around 0.12%. The clonotype was recovered from a man under 40 with type 1 diabetes. Sample: naive CD4+ T cells from blood.

The CDR3, as DNA: TGTGCCAGCAGTTACCATCGAGACCGGCAAGAGACCCAGTACTTC. Encoded protein: CASSYHRDRQETQYF. The chain links TRBV6-6 to TRBJ2-5; no clear D gene. V was pared by 2 bases and J by 2 bases, with 12 bases between. This CDR3 spans 15 amino acids. Per germline, CDR1 MNHNY and CDR2 SVGAGI (reference sequence).